This TCR beta chain comes out of a study of cytomegalovirus exposure and HLA in healthy donors (TCRdb year 2017). For the study in its entirety: An earlier analysis of about 560 of the donors reported 250 to 300 Gb of sequence data and 117 million unique TCR beta sequences obtained from about 170 million T cells. An earlier analysis of nearly 600 of the donors applied high-throughput TCR beta sequencing to assess whether each TCR beta V gene segment acted as functional or pseudogenic. Across some 400 genotyped donors of the cohort, an average of approximately 240,000 unique TCR beta nucleotide sequences per donor were sequenced, and roughly 20% of those sequences were non-productive. Besides the first cohort of roughly 640 subjects, a separate validation cohort made up of 95 to 150 different subjects was used. Typing coverage differed by locus: A, B, C, DRB1 and DQB1 were typed in roughly 620-630 donors, DQA1 in 500 to 550, DPA1 in some 570, and DPB1 in 472. The later analysis used no new phenotypic data to find candidate immune exposures, relying instead on TCR beta sequences and their occurrence across donors. Donor age, sex, ethnicity and CMV serostatus were compiled alongside the repertoire data. In a later genetic analysis, genome-wide SNP genotypes for about 65% of the roughly 670 donors were used, and that subset was treated as a discovery cohort. Both class I and class II loci were covered by HLA typing, at four-digit resolution. In a later analysis, previously published TCR beta repertoires from more than 500 donors were re-analyzed and high-resolution HLA genotyping was added so that TCR occurrence patterns could be studied. The study was designed to test whether signatures of past pathogen exposure could be identified by cataloging public T cell receptors. The genetic ancestry cluster associated with self-reported Caucasian donors included about four fifths of the roughly 400 genotyped donors. Using immunosequencing, the study profiled T cell repertoires from approximately 700 subjects and related those repertoires to cytomegalovirus serostatus. An early release covering some 640 HLA-typed donors comprised approximately 290 gigabases of sequencing data and tens of millions of unique TCR sequences. Four to six DR-DQ haplotypes were handled as single units for association and clustering, since linkage in the cohort was strong. Every repertoire in the discovery cohort had been generated on one and the same sequencing platform. The study combined high-throughput TCR immunosequencing, statistical association of individual TCRs with disease status, and machine learning to predict cytomegalovirus infection status.

The protocol used for the library was the immunoSEQ multiplex PCR assay. The multiplex PCR relied on a mix of 60 forward primers for TCR Vbeta segments and 13 reverse primers for TCR Jbeta segments. The CDR3 region of rearranged TCR beta genes was amplified from genomic DNA by a multiplex PCR assay. Amplified TCR beta libraries were sequenced as 87-base-pair reads on the Illumina HiSeq System. On the authors' methods: In a later analysis, tens of millions of unique TCR beta chains were counted across the roughly 700 repertoires, and around 10 million of these chains were shared by at least two donors. A nearest-neighbor algorithm error-corrected the raw reads and collapsed the reads into unique sequences, merging closely related sequences to remove PCR and sequencing errors. To assign V, D and J gene segments, CDR3 sequences were aligned to IMGT reference sequences. For a sequence to be retained, at least a six-nucleotide match to both a V gene segment and a J gene segment was required. Rearrangements were called productive when the CDR3 lacked stop codons and stayed in frame with V and J; all others were non-productive. Following IMGT convention, CDR3 was defined as the stretch from the second conserved V-encoded cysteine to the conserved J-encoded phenylalanine. The earlier analysis of 550 to 650 of the donors excluded any sequence lacking an unambiguous match to a single V gene segment. In an earlier analysis of 450 to 750 of the donors, a V segment was called functional when productive rearrangements were above 56.7%, and segregating when the standard deviation between donors exceeded 5%. To diagnose cytomegalovirus status from the catalog of TCR beta chain sequences, a statistical classification framework was built. V and J gene assignment, in a later analysis, came from comparing TCR nucleotide sequences with IMGT/GENE-DB human TR gene sequences. The TCRdist pipeline was used in a later analysis to assign CDR3 sequences and most-parsimonious VDJ recombination scenarios. In a later analysis, every TCR beta chain was defined by the combination of its CDR3 amino acid sequence and its V-gene family, and reads without a unique V-gene family were dropped. As a way to deal with suspected cross-contamination and a sequencing artifact, a later analysis dropped 450 to 600 nucleotide sequences that were highly shared and had low generation probability. In a later analysis, a clonal expansion index for each public chain was calculated from normalized within-repertoire ranks of inferred template counts. In a later analysis, generation probabilities were computed using a VDJ recombination model fitted to out-of-frame rearrangements, and the results were checked against IGoR. In a later analysis, hypergeometric tests were used to score TCR-TCR, TCR-HLA and TCR-CMV co-occurrence, with a repertoire-size bias correction applied to TCR pairs. To estimate false discovery rates, a later analysis permuted the HLA or CMV assignments 20 times. A later analysis grouped co-occurring TCRs with DBSCAN, adding TCRdist sequence similarity when clustering within HLA-allele-positive subsets. Repertoires with fewer than 30,000 or more than 120,000 public chains, plus five repertoires with anomalous nucleotide sharing, were excluded from co-occurrence clustering. The immuneACCESS repertoire file appears here via TCRdb, limited to in-frame rearrangements. These files lack a portion of the clones; in checked studies, under half of the deficit traces to unresolved V genes, and the cause of the others is not known. For V, J and clone size, that table is used; D and trimming come from the DNA. A total of about 160,000 clones appear in this sample, roughly 80% of them only once. 1.3% to 1.5% of the sample is in the top ten clones.

On this clone itself: Its antigen specificity is not known. Base-call qualities are not available, and no considerably larger clone is one nucleotide away.

Including cysteine and phenylalanine, the CDR3 has 13 amino acids. Kept here is only the CDR3 DNA, which spans 39 bases and is read in frame from base 1. At the junction V is shortened by 6 bases and J by 4 bases, with 10 bases in between. CDR1 and CDR2 (ENHRY, SYGVKD) derive from the germline V gene. The cohort was made up of about 670 healthy bone marrow donors. At the time of sampling, all cohort members were nominally healthy, though unrecorded immune exposures were likely present. The donor tested CMV seronegative, placing the donor among the 350 or so seronegative members of the cohort. Every donor gave a peripheral blood sample, and the peripheral blood mononuclear cells from that sample were used for TCR beta sequencing. Genomic DNA was extracted from the blood cell samples with the Qiagen DNeasy Blood Extraction Kit. Here is what the overall study found, with its caveats: This cohort had only TCR beta chains sequenced, and the lack of alpha or paired-chain data limited which features could be detected. Compared with the roughly 710-donor mean, donors in an Asian-associated ancestry cluster had fewer N-insertions in productive TCRs, according to a later genetic analysis. A total of around 150 TCR beta chains were listed by the study as associated with cytomegalovirus. Some IMGT-functional V segments, including TRBV6-2 and TRBV6-3, could not be told apart with the 87-base-pair reads, so those segments were excluded. A further reported finding was that TCR beta sequences accurately predicted the HLA-A and HLA-B alleles for most subjects in the first cohort. Several of the top co-occurrence clusters appeared to be linked to parvovirus B19, influenza, CMV and Epstein-Barr virus, according to a later analysis. Strong co-occurrence of HLA alleles, especially DR and DQ, made assigning TCR associations to individual alleles difficult. According to the authors, the approach could potentially be generalized to other disease states and immunological phenotypes. A group of highly shared sequence variants was considered likely to be a technical artifact of the sequencing pipeline. Cytomegalovirus status was reported to be diagnosed by the classifier with high specificity and sensitivity in both the original and validation cohorts. Because counts were too low, fewer than 20 rarely observed V segments, including chromosome 9 orphons, were excluded from the earlier analysis of a few hundred of the donors. A later analysis associated about 17,000 TCR beta sequences with specific HLA alleles at a false discovery rate of 0.05. According to a later analysis, TCR association rates differed among HLA loci, with DRB1 alleles showing the most associated TCRs and HLA-C alleles showing the fewest. Linkage disequilibrium might explain the correlated functional status among segregating V segments, but an unknown experimental factor could not be ruled out. CMV serostatus was the only immune exposure information available for the cohort. An association between a missense DCLRE1C variant and V-gene and J-gene trimming of TCR beta chains was found in a later genetic analysis and replicated in an independent cohort. While some public TCRs were present in many individuals, most TCR sequences turned up only very rarely across donors. In an earlier analysis of fewer than 700 of the donors, most TCR beta V segments appeared in productive rearrangements about 87% or about 30% of the time, broadly matching IMGT annotations. In a later analysis, most CMV-associated TCR beta chains were found to appear HLA-restricted, with HLA associations seemingly driven largely by CMV exposure. Roughly uniform sequencing depth across donors was assumed in presence/absence analyses, although this assumption may not hold. Because some donors lacked HLA typing at each locus, the association tests relied only on the typed subset. A later analysis found that HLA-associated TCR beta chains were more clonally expanded and had lower generation probabilities than equally common non-associated chains. A few of the identified cytomegalovirus-associated TCR beta chains were confirmed in vitro to be specific for cytomegalovirus antigens.

The sample comprised PBMCs. The chain joins TRBV10-3 to TRBJ1-5, with the D gene not confidently named. The clonotype comes from a woman in her 30s in good health and CMV-seronegative. In nucleotide form, the sequence is TGTGCCATCAGGGGCGAAGTTAATCAGCCCCAGCATTTT. This sequence encodes CAIRGEVNQPQHF.